This T cell receptor beta chain came from a study of blood T cell repertoires in COVID-19. Germline V gene lookup returns CDR1 MDHEN and CDR2 SYDVKM. The CDR3 contains 15 residues. V was pared by 6 bases and J by 9 bases, with 6 bases of the junction left unmatched. Source study methods: Amplifying reference gene primers gave estimates of nucleated cell counts. TCRdb's table, derived via immunoSEQ multiplex PCR, lists solely in-frame clones and lacks some. The V and J calls and clone size are taken from that table; D and trimming were inferred from the DNA. The sample lists around 170,000 clones, roughly four fifths seen once, with 6% to 8.5% in the top ten.

Material for sequencing was peripheral blood. The TCR originated in a woman in her seventies with COVID-19, enrolled during active disease. The chain employs TRBV28 and TRBJ2-1, with 15 nucleotides matching TRBD2. CDR3 in amino acids: CASSKGTSGRFEQFF. CDR3 bases: TGTGCCAGCAGCAAAGGGACTAGCGGGAGGTTTGAGCAGTTCTTC.